The text below deals with one TCR beta chain. Its antigen remains undetermined. Base qualities are not at hand, and no much larger clone is one base apart. The sample comes from a study of T cell changes during pregnancy in multiple sclerosis (dated by TCRdb to 2018 to 2020). In the study overall: Changes in the T cell repertoire over the course of pregnancy were examined in this study in women with multiple sclerosis.

Receptor libraries were prepared by the immunoSEQ multiplex PCR assay. In TCRdb, the immuneACCESS table is reduced to in-frame sequences with V and J assigned. These tables do not hold every clone; where another copy was compared, an unresolved V gene accounts for under half, and the others remain unexplained. This sample lists over 85,000 clones; 75% to 95% were detected once. Jointly, the top ten make up more than 1.5% of the sample. Deletion took 5 bases off V and 4 bases off J, with a span of 12 bases between the germline ends. The germline V gene (reference sequence) gives CDR1 as SEHNR and CDR2 as FQNEAQ. Spanning cysteine to phenylalanine, the CDR3 consists of 13 amino acids. Just CDR3 DNA is preserved here, 39 bases in frame from base 1.

Sequences were derived from peripheral blood, sampled after pregnancy. Recombination connected TRBV7-9 to TRBJ2-7; tentative D gene TRBD2, with 5 bases matching. This sequence was found in a female donor in good health, enrolled as a control in a pregnancy study. At the DNA level, the sequence is TGTGCCAGCAGCCCCCGAGGCGGGTACGAGCAGTACTTC. It translates as CASSPRGGYEQYF. Full variable domain (CDR3 extended with the reference TRBV7-9 and TRBJ2-7 proteins): DTGVSQNPRHKITKRGQNVTFRCDPISEHNRLYWYRQTLGQGPEFLTYFQNEAQLEKSRLLSDRFSAERPKGSFSTLEIQRTEQGDSAMYLCASSPRGGYEQYFGPGTRLTVT.